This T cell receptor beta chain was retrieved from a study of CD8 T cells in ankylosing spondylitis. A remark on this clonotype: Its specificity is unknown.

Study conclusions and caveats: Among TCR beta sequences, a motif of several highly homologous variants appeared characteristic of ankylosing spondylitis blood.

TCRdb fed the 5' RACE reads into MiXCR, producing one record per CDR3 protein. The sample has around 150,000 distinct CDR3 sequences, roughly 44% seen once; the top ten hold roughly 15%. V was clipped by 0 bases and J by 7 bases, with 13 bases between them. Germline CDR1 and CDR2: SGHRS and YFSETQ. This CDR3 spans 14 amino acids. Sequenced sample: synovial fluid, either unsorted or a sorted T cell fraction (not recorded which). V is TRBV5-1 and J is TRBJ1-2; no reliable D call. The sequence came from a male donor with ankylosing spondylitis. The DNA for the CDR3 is TGCGCCAGCAGCTTGGAACACCCTTTGGGTGGCTACACCTTC. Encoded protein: CASSLEHPLGGYTF.